This T cell receptor beta chain was recorded in a study of Ad26.COV2.S vaccination and SARS-CoV-2 variants. The CDR3 extends over 14 amino acids. Trimming removed 3 bases at V and 4 bases at J, with 10 bases between. CDR1 is SGDLS and CDR2 is YYNGEE in the germline V gene. Treatment denoted: 19 received Ad26.COV2.S at low or high dose, single or two shots; several received placebo; per-sample allocation not given. Samples analyzed were those drawn on day 63 after the first vaccine or placebo injection. TCRdb's copy holds only in-frame clones and misses some; the assay was immunoSEQ multiplex PCR. The profile shows roughly 700,000 clones, 80% to 90% of them singletons.

This material consisted of peripheral blood, taken in a trial of Ad26.COV2.S vaccine versus placebo. The TCR sequence derives from a person between 18 and 60 years old who received the Ad26.COV2.S COVID-19 vaccine or a placebo. The rearrangement joins TRBV9 to TRBJ2-2, with no clear D. As DNA, the CDR3 is TGTGCCAGCAGCGGAAGGATTGGCACCGGGGAGCTGTTTTTT. Translation gives CASSGRIGTGELFF.